This TCR beta chain was recorded in a study of blood T cell repertoires in COVID-19. About the research overall: Sites across the United States, Italy and Spain contributed samples from acute and convalescent COVID-19. The analysed material was cDNA or gDNA that came from T cells, B-cell-depleted T cells, or PBMCs.

Individuals aged about 18 to 90 years were recruited from approximately 22 US areas. Original processing methods: From reference gene primer amplification, estimates of nucleated cell counts were derived. The repertoire was sequenced with immunoSEQ multiplex PCR; TCRdb's copy has only in-frame clones and lacks some. That table is the source of V, J and clone size, and D and trimming were worked out from the DNA. The sample records hundreds of thousands of clones, roughly 85% being singletons. This clonotype originated in a woman aged 40 to 50 who had been exposed to COVID-19. Source material: PBMCs or T cells enriched from blood (not recorded which).

The CDR3 reads CASSLTGAGGLVGYTF. CDR3 bases: TGTGCCAGCAGCTTAACTGGGGCAGGGGGCCTCGTTGGCTACACCTTC. The chain carries TRBV7-8 and TRBJ1-2; 8 positions match TRBD1. This CDR3 region has 16 residues. In germline, CDR1 is SGHVS, CDR2 FQNEAQ. V lost 2 bases, J lost 7 bases, and 12 bases stayed unmatched. Full variable domain (rest looked up from reference TRBV7-8 and TRBJ1-2): GAGVSQSPRYKVAKRGQDVALRCDPISGHVSLFWYQQALGQGPEFLTYFQNEAQLDKSGLPSDRFFAERPEGSVSTLKIQRTQQEDSAVYLCASSLTGAGGLVGYTFGSGTRLTVV.